The entry that follows covers one T cell receptor beta chain sequence. Its antigen remains unidentified. Sample-barcoded 5' priming and a J-beta primer mix drove a second PCR of about 6 to 12 cycles. Every sample returned 2.5 million or more CDR3-containing paired-end reads. In TCRdb, the 5' RACE reads were re-called with MiXCR into one record per CDR3 protein. This sample has around 1,700,000 distinct CDR3 sequences, with roughly 30% found just once. Germline CDR1 reads SGHRS; CDR2 reads YFSETQ. The trim removed 6 bases at V and 0 bases at J, leaving 4 bases unmatched. This CDR3 spans 15 amino acids. The sample comes from a study of blood T cells in healthy people across ages. Overall study results and limits: When set beside aged donors, long-lived donors presented more naive CD4+ cells and higher diversity.

Healthy Caucasian individuals from Russia aged 6 to 90 served as donors. The TCR originated in a woman aged 30 to 39 in good health. Material for sequencing was blood. This sequence joins TRBV5-1 and TRBJ1-5, with 9 bases fitting TRBD1. This CDR3 is CASKRTGDSNQPQHF. CDR3 nucleotides: TGCGCCAGCAAACGGACAGGGGATAGCAATCAGCCCCAGCATTTT.